This TCR beta chain was profiled in a study of cytomegalovirus exposure and HLA in healthy donors. General study results and limits: The study assumed roughly uniform donor sequencing depth for presence/absence analyses. In a later analysis, parvovirus B19, influenza, CMV and Epstein-Barr virus appeared linked to several top co-occurrence clusters. In a later analysis, TCR association rates varied by HLA locus: DRB1 most, HLA-C fewest.

As to this clone: What it binds is not known. Germline is not matched at one junction end, which may reflect a read error.

With 60 Vbeta and 13 Jbeta primers, the PCR was carried out. The repertoire was sequenced with immunoSEQ multiplex PCR; TCRdb's copy has only in-frame clones and lacks some. The sample has some 130,000 clones; about 76% are singletons. The CDR3 is 15 amino acids. Germline V gene data show CDR1 as KGHSH and CDR2 as LQKENI. This receptor was taken from a male donor in good health and CMV-seronegative. Material for sequencing was PBMCs. V gene TRBV18 combines with J gene TRBJ1-4; D unresolved. The CDR3 bases are TGTGCCAGCTCGCCACTCCCGACTCATAATGAAAAACTGTTTTTT. Encoded protein: CASSPLPTHNEKLFF.